Reported below is one T cell receptor (beta chain). Its specificity is unknown. The data stem from a study of blood T cells in healthy people across ages. Study-level points and caveats: Reliance upon unsorted PBMCs precluded definitive naive versus antigen-experienced comparison. Donors of long life had a larger count of naive CD4+ cells and greater diversity than aged donors.

Using a J-beta primer mix together with a sample-barcoded 5' primer, a second PCR was run for about 6 to 12 cycles. One entry per CDR3 protein results from TCRdb running MiXCR on the 5' RACE reads. The table includes about 650,000 distinct CDR3 sequences, 32% detected once. With 8 bases removed from V and 0 bases from J, the gap between germline ends came to 18 bases. CDR3 length: 16 residues. CDR1 and CDR2 (germline): SGHTA, FQGNSA. Russia was home to the donors, healthy Caucasian individuals aged about 6 to 100. Extractions gave at least 5 micrograms of total RNA per sample. The sequence was collected from a woman aged 80 or over in good health. The chain joins TRBV7-2 to TRBJ2-3, with a weak D call TRBD1 (5 bases). Material: blood. The CDR3 spells CASGPTSGLSTDTQYF. The CDR3 DNA sequence: TGTGCCAGCGGACCCACGTCAGGGCTTAGCACAGATACGCAGTATTTT.